This T cell receptor (beta chain) was found in a study of identifying expanded T cells in peripheral blood. As for this clone: Its matching antigen is unknown.

Per the germline V gene, CDR1 is LNHDA and CDR2 is SQIVND (reference sequence). Trimming at V came to 4 bases and at J to 4 bases, leaving 7 bases not matched to a gene. The CDR3 totals 15 residues. Findings of the study overall: Over about two and four weeks, about 17 and 20 clones changed, versus roughly 1.1 between replicates. Variance in clone template counts between approximately 2-week samples significantly increased with total template count across all healthy donors.

The method was immunoSEQ multiplex PCR; TCRdb's version includes in-frame clones alone and lacks a portion of them. The table has under 150,000 clones, roughly 84% seen once; the top ten hold 2.5% to 4%. Sequencing input: blood. V usage is TRBV19 and J usage is TRBJ1-2, with TRBD1 matching over 9 bases. The receptor was derived from a person aged 18-70 years in good health. The chain's CDR3 is CASSTTDRGSYGYTF. Written as DNA, the CDR3 is TGTGCCAGTAGTACGACGGACAGGGGTAGCTATGGCTACACCTTC. The complete variable domain, with remaining parts taken from reference TRBV19 and TRBJ1-2, reads DGGITQSPKYLFRKEGQNVTLSCEQNLNHDAMYWYRQDPGQGLRLIYYSQIVNDFQKGDIAEGYSVSREKKESFPLTVTSAQKNPTAFYLCASSTTDRGSYGYTFGSGTRLTVV.